This T cell receptor beta chain emerged from a study of T-cell memory formation after mild COVID-19. CDR3 length: 16 amino acids. Losses at the gene ends were 5 bases for V and 6 bases for J; bases not matched to a gene: 12. Study-level points and caveats: CD4+ contracting clones were found mainly in CM and EM, and CD8+ ones in EMRA.

Of note for this clonotype: The antigen remains undetermined.

From the 5' RACE reads, TCRdb called clonotypes with MiXCR, one entry per CDR3 protein. This sample has fewer than 450,000 distinct CDR3 sequences; roughly 24% occur once, and the top ten carry around 8.8%. The receptor's source is an adult woman who had mild COVID-19 (a few samples of this study predate the infection). Cell type and time point are not known. The chain uses TRBV12-3 or TRBV12-4 and TRBJ2-7; TRBD2 aligns across 11 bases. Specimen: PBMCs or a T cell subset sorted from them (not recorded which). DNA for the CDR3: TGTGCCAGCAGTCTGAGGGGGGAACTAGCGGGAGCCGAGCAGTACTTC. It yields the protein CASSLRGELAGAEQYF.